One and the same sample provided the 21 T cell receptor beta chains below, sequenced in a study of neurological immune-mediated disorders. TCRdb fed the 5' RACE reads into MiXCR, producing one record per CDR3 protein. This table has tens of thousands of distinct CDR3 sequences, 17% appearing once. Sample: PBMCs. These receptors all stem from a woman between 40 and 55 years old in good health.

There are many counts of this clonotype. The chain is built from TRBV12-3 or TRBV12-4 and TRBJ2-6; a weak D match, TRBD2 (5 bases). The CDR3 has 16 amino acids. Between the trimmed V and J ends, which lost 8 bases and 2 bases, there was a span of 16 bases. This CDR3 reads CASSMRGFAGANVLTF. In DNA form, the CDR3 reads TGTGCCAGCTCCATGAGAGGGTTCGCTGGGGCCAACGTCCTGACTTTC.

There are many counts of this clonotype. The rearrangement links TRBV27 to TRBJ2-3; the match to TRBD2 covers 11 bases. Germline loops: CDR1 MNHEY, CDR2 SMNVEV (reference sequence). CDR3 length: 15 amino acids. V shed 3 bases and J 4 bases; nucleotides not matched to a gene: 3. The CDR3 region has the DNA TGTGCCAGCAGTTTTAGCGGGGGGGGATCAGATACGCAGTATTTT. Translation: CASSFSGGGSDTQYF.

In its sample, this clonotype was seen many times. This rearrangement joins TRBV12-3 or TRBV12-4 to TRBJ2-3; D gene uncertain. Trimming cost V 5 bases and J 1 base, with 10 bases left between them. This CDR3 has 14 amino acids. The CDR3 sequence is CASSRSYGTDTQYF. CDR3 nucleotides: TGTGCCAGCAGTCGCTCATATGGCACAGATACGCAGTATTTT.

In its sample, this clonotype was seen many times. The genes are TRBV4-1 and TRBJ1-1; the match to TRBD1 covers 8 bases. The junction had 7 bases not matched to a gene; V was cut back by 5 bases and J by 2 bases. CDR1 and CDR2 (germline): MGHRA, YSYEKL. This CDR3 is built from 15 residues. The CDR3 loop is CASSSQDRANTEAFF. The DNA of the CDR3 is TGCGCCAGCAGCTCGCAGGACAGGGCCAACACTGAAGCTTTCTTT.

This clonotype was detected ten times or more. The chain employs TRBV6-5 and TRBJ1-1, with TRBD1 matching over 8 bases. The CDR3 loop spans 14 amino acids. Germline CDR1 reads MNHEY; CDR2 reads SVGAGI. Germline trimming cut 9 bases from V and 0 bases from J; bases unmatched to any gene: 6. CDR3 sequence reads: CASIRQGMNTEAFF. The CDR3 coding sequence is TGTGCCAGTATACGACAGGGGATGAACACTGAAGCTTTCTTT.

This clonotype was observed many times. This rearrangement joins TRBV12-3 or TRBV12-4 to TRBJ1-5; D is ambiguous. V lost 6 bases and J 5 bases, leaving 11 bases between the germline ends. The CDR3 has 13 residues. This CDR3 reads CASSSADHQPQHF. The CDR3 coding sequence is TGTGCCAGCAGCTCTGCAGACCATCAGCCCCAGCATTTT.

This clonotype was picked up many times. Here the CDR3 DNA reads TGTGCCAGCAGTTACGAGACAGGGGGTTTAAGCCACCAAGAGACCCAGTACTTC. Translation gives CASSYETGGLSHQETQYF. The genes are TRBV6-2 or TRBV6-3 and TRBJ2-5; 9 bases are a match to TRBD1. Trimming removed 2 bases from V and 0 bases from J; junction bases left unmatched: 10. This CDR3 has 18 amino acids. Germline-derived CDR1 and CDR2 are MNHEY and SVGEGT.

This clonotype was detected ten times or more. The chain employs TRBV7-2 and TRBJ2-1, with TRBD2 matching over 13 bases. The CDR3 runs to 16 residues. Per germline, CDR1 SGHTA and CDR2 FQGNSA. The J segment lost 3 bases and the V segment lost 4 bases, leaving 3 bases of the junction unmatched. CDR3 protein: CASSSRLAGGYNEQFF. The CDR3 bases are TGTGCCAGCAGCTCCCGACTAGCGGGGGGCTACAATGAGCAGTTCTTC.

This clonotype was picked up many times. The chain links TRBV20-1 to TRBJ2-7; D is tentatively TRBD1 or TRBD2 (5 bases each). The CDR3 covers 15 residues. V was trimmed by 3 bases and J by 5 bases, leaving 20 bases between them. Germline V gives CDR1 DFQATT, CDR2 SNEGSKA (reference sequence). The CDR3 protein is CSARVGTRSGNEQYF. CDR3 DNA sequence: TGCAGTGCTAGGGTGGGGACGCGGTCGGGGAACGAGCAGTACTTC.

In its sample, this clonotype was seen many times. The chain carries TRBV7-2 and TRBJ1-2; the match to TRBD1 covers 9 bases. CDR3 length equals 14 residues. The ends lost 5 bases at V and 4 bases at J; junction bases unmatched: 5. Germline lookup yields CDR1 SGHTA and CDR2 FQGNSA. CDR3 amino acids: CASSPQTGGYGYTF. CDR3 nucleotides: TGTGCCAGCAGCCCCCAGACAGGGGGCTATGGCTACACCTTC.

This clonotype appeared many times. The V call is TRBV24-1, the J call TRBJ2-3; TRBD2 matches at 7 bases. CDR1 and CDR2 from the germline V gene are KGHDR and SFDVKD. The junction had 13 bases not matched to a gene; V was cut back by 2 bases and J by 6 bases. The CDR3 is made up of 17 amino acids. CDR3 in DNA: TGTGCCACCAGTGATTCCTCCGGGACTACTGCTTTCGATACGCAGTATTTT. Encoded protein: CATSDSSGTTAFDTQYF.

This clonotype was observed at least ten times. The V gene is TRBV20-1, the J gene TRBJ2-5; 7 bases agree with TRBD1. V lost 1 base to trimming and J lost 1 base; unmatched junction nucleotides: 0. This CDR3 spans 13 amino acids. Germline V gene data show CDR1 as DFQATT and CDR2 as SNEGSKA (reference sequence). CDR3 DNA sequence: TGCAGTGCTAGAGGACAGGGCCAAGAGACCCAGTACTTC. Protein: CSARGQGQETQYF.

The table lists this clonotype with many counts. This rearrangement joins TRBV20-1 to TRBJ1-2, with D hard to call. This CDR3 spans 13 amino acids. The germline gives CDR1 DFQATT, CDR2 SNEGSKA (reference sequence). Trimming shortened V by 1 base and J by 2 bases, and 8 bases separated the two germline ends. The CDR3 region has the DNA TGCAGTGCTAGAGTTTCGGGAAACTATGGCTACACCTTC. It translates to CSARVSGNYGYTF.

In its sample, this clonotype was seen a few times. The rearrangement uses TRBV5-1 and TRBJ2-6; TRBD2 matches at 8 bases. Germline lookup yields CDR1 SGHRS and CDR2 YFSETQ. The CDR3 spans 14 residues. J lost 10 bases, V lost 1 base, and 4 bases had no gene match. CDR3 sequence (DNA): TGCGCCAGCAGCTTGATAGCGGGGAATAACGTCCTGACTTTC. Its translation: CASSLIAGNNVLTF.

This clonotype is medium-sized (0.01 to 0.1%) within its sample. The chain carries TRBV29-1 and TRBJ2-7; D not resolved. Germline assignment: CDR1 SQVTM and CDR2 ANQGSEA. The CDR3 loop spans 16 amino acids. Trimming pared 1 base from V and 4 bases from J, leaving 20 bases between. The CDR3 nucleotides read TGCAGCGTTGAAGCCCCCCCCCGGCCGGGCCTATACGAGCAGTACGTC. Translation gives CSVEAPPRPGLYEQYV.

This clonotype was detected ten times or more. This chain links TRBV7-9 with TRBJ2-6; D is possibly TRBD1 (5 bases). Deletions cut 5 bases from V and 1 base from J, with 15 bases between. CDR1 and CDR2 from the germline V gene are SEHNR and FQNEAQ (reference sequence). The CDR3 contains 17 residues. The CDR3 reads CASSPLLGRSGANVLTF. The DNA of the CDR3 is TGTGCCAGCAGCCCTCTATTGGGGCGGTCTGGGGCCAACGTCCTGACTTTC. The full variable domain, its missing parts supplied by reference TRBV7-9 and TRBJ2-6, is DTGVSQNPRHKITKRGQNVTFRCDPISEHNRLYWYRQTLGQGPEFLTYFQNEAQLEKSRLLSDRFSAERPKGSFSTLEIQRTEQGDSAMYLCASSPLLGRSGANVLTFGAGSRLTVL.

Ten or more counts support this clonotype. The chain carries TRBV5-1 and TRBJ2-7; either TRBD1 or TRBD2 may fit D (5 bases each). The ends were cut back, 4 bases at V and 7 bases at J, with 18 bases in the middle. The CDR3 length is 14 residues. From germline, CDR1 is SGHRS and CDR2 YFSETQ. The CDR3 loop reads CASSPGTVFDEQYF. CDR3 bases: TGCGCCAGCAGCCCTGGGACGGTTTTTGATGAGCAGTACTTC.

There are a few counts of this clonotype. This chain links TRBV5-1 with TRBJ2-7; 12 bases align to TRBD2. The length of the CDR3 is 16 residues. The germline CDR1 and CDR2 sequences are SGHRS and YFSETQ. The V and J ends lost 4 bases and 0 bases, in that order; junction bases with no gene match: 5. CDR3 coding DNA: TGCGCCAGCAGCCCGCGGACTAGCGGGGTCTCCTACGAGCAGTACTTC. Amino acids: CASSPRTSGVSYEQYF. The variable domain in full, with the rest retrieved from reference TRBV5-1 and TRBJ2-7, is KAGVTQTPRYLIKTRGQQVTLSCSPISGHRSVSWYQQTPGQGLQFLFEYFSETQRNKGNFPGRFSGRQFSNSRSEMNVSTLELGDSALYLCASSPRTSGVSYEQYFGPGTRLTVT.

This clonotype was detected many times. The chain employs TRBV9 and TRBJ2-3; D is uncertain. V lost 0 bases, J lost 4 bases, and 6 bases lay in between. Germline V gene data show CDR1 as SGDLS and CDR2 as YYNGEE. CDR3 length equals 13 residues. This chain's CDR3 is CASSVGPPDTQYF. The CDR3, as DNA: TGTGCCAGCAGCGTAGGGCCCCCAGATACGCAGTATTTT.

This clonotype appeared once. A much bigger clone sits one base away, suggesting this may be a read error. The chain employs TRBV10-3 and TRBJ2-1; possible D gene TRBD1, 5 bases. The V gene's germline CDR1 is ENHRY and CDR2 SYGVKD. The CDR3 covers 13 residues. CDR3 residues: CTISESQRGEQFF. The CDR3 bases are TGTACCATCAGTGAATCCCAAAGGGGAGAGCAGTTCTTC.

This clonotype was counted many times. V is TRBV7-2 and J is TRBJ1-6; D not certain. Trimming removed 1 base from V and 15 bases from J, with 13 bases in between. The CDR3 totals 13 residues. CDR1 is SGHTA, CDR2 FQGNSA, per germline. The CDR3 region has the DNA TGTGCCAGCAGCTTAGTGATGCCCGGGATCCTCCACTTT. This codes for CASSLVMPGILHF.